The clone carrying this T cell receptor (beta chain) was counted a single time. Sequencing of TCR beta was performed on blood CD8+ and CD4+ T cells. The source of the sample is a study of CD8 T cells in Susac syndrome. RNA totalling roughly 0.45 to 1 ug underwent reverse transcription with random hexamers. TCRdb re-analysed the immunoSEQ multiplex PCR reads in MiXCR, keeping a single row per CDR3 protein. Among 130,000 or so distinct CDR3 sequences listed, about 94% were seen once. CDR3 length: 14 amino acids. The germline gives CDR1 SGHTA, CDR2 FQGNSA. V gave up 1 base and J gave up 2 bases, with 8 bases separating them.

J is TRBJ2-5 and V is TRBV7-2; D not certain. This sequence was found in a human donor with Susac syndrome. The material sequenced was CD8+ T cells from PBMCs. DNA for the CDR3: TGTGCCAGCAGCTTAGTTGTAGAACAAGAGACCCAGTACTTC. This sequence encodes CASSLVVEQETQYF.